This T cell receptor (beta chain) was identified during a study of cytomegalovirus exposure and HLA in healthy donors. Overall study: Membership in the Caucasian-associated ancestry cluster was found for around 85% of nearly 400 genotyped donors.

Worth noting for this clone: Its target is not known.

The PCR made use of 60 Vbeta and 13 Jbeta primers. Assay: immunoSEQ multiplex PCR; the TCRdb copy retains only in-frame clones and omits some. The sample holds about 180,000 clones, around 80% seen once. The study's findings and limits: The investigators catalogued some 160 TCR beta chains as cytomegalovirus-associated. Accurate HLA-A and HLA-B prediction from TCR beta sequences was reported for most subjects. Several V segments, TRBV6-2 and TRBV6-3 among them, could not be told apart and were dropped.

Germline CDR1 SNHLY, CDR2 FYNNEI. This CDR3 contains 14 residues. Germline trimming cut 7 bases from V and 2 bases from J; bases unmatched to any gene: 7. Material for sequencing was PBMCs. The source is a girl aged 5-17 years in good health and CMV-seropositive. The chain uses TRBV2 and TRBJ2-7; 8 bases fit TRBD2. The CDR3 DNA is TGTGCCAGCATACCAACGGGACTAGCCTACGAGCAGTACTTC. Amino acids: CASIPTGLAYEQYF.